The clone carrying this TCR beta chain was seen more than once but under ten times. In the PCR, 60 Vbeta and 13 Jbeta primers were used. Per the authors' pipeline: In a later analysis, of around 83 million unique beta chains, roughly 10 million appeared in at least two donors. This table comes from immunoSEQ multiplex PCR, and its TCRdb copy is limited to in-frame clones, with some not included. Clone size and the V and J calls come from that table; the DNA yielded D and trimming. The sample contains roughly 90,000 clones, around 78% of which appear only once. CDR3 size: 13 residues. Germline assignment: CDR1 GTSNPN and CDR2 SVGIG (reference sequence). V was clipped by 2 bases and J by 5 bases; unmatched bases: 5. This sample is drawn from a study of cytomegalovirus exposure and HLA in healthy donors. Study-level information: Of some 410 genotyped donors, around 86% grouped in the Caucasian-associated ancestry cluster.

The TCR comes from a woman aged 40 to 50 in good health and CMV-seropositive. The V gene is TRBV30, the J gene TRBJ1-1, with 7 bases lining up with TRBD1. Input material: PBMCs. CDR3 in amino acids: CAWSRTGGTEAFF. CDR3 in DNA: TGTGCCTGGAGTCGGACAGGTGGGACTGAAGCTTTCTTT.